These 19 T cell receptor beta chains share one sample of origin, sequenced in a study of blood T cells in healthy people across ages. Together with a sample-barcoded 5' primer, a J-beta primer mix was included in a second PCR lasting roughly 6 to 12 cycles. TCRdb used MiXCR to reprocess the 5' RACE reads, holding one entry per CDR3 protein. The profile shows some 1.4 million distinct CDR3 sequences, roughly 40% of them singletons. The sequenced sample was blood. All receptors come from a woman aged 18-35 years in good health.

The J gene is TRBJ1-1, the V gene TRBV3-1; D perhaps matches TRBD1 (6 bases). The CDR3 loop spans 15 amino acids. Germline assignment: CDR1 LGHDT and CDR2 YNNKEL (reference sequence). The V and J ends lost 6 bases and 2 bases respectively, with 16 bases between them. CDR3 DNA: TGTGCCAGCAGTCATGCAGGGGTGGGTAACACTGAAGCTTTCTTT. Protein product: CASSHAGVGNTEAFF.

The chain uses TRBV12-3 or TRBV12-4 and TRBJ2-7, with 11 bases aligning to TRBD2. The CDR3 extends over 17 amino acids. The J segment lost 1 base and the V segment lost 3 bases, leaving 8 bases of the junction unmatched. The CDR3 DNA sequence: TGTGCCAGCAGTTTGTCGCTAGCGGGAGGAGTATCCTACGAGCAGTACTTC. It encodes CASSLSLAGGVSYEQYF.

The J gene is TRBJ2-1, the V gene TRBV20-1, with D unresolved. V lost 3 bases, J lost 0 bases, and 15 bases lay in between. In germline, CDR1 is DFQATT, CDR2 SNEGSKA (reference sequence). This CDR3 region has 16 residues. CDR3 DNA: TGCAGTGCTAGTGAGCCCCAAGGCAGCTCCTACAATGAGCAGTTCTTC. Its translation is CSASEPQGSSYNEQFF.

There are a few counts of this clonotype. The rearrangement links TRBV25-1 to TRBJ1-2, with TRBD1 matching 11 bases. The ends lost 2 bases at V and 4 bases at J; junction bases unmatched: 3. Germline V gene sequence: CDR1 MGHDK, CDR2 SYGVNS. CDR3 length: 15 residues. CDR3 loop: CASSEGTGGTYGYTF. CDR3 coding DNA: TGTGCCAGCAGTGAAGGGACAGGGGGGACCTATGGCTACACCTTC.

The genes are TRBV4-1 and TRBJ2-1, with 11 nucleotides matching TRBD2. With the DNA end fitting TRBJ2-7 better, the J assignment may be wrong. The V gene's germline CDR1 is MGHRA and CDR2 YSYEKL. This CDR3 is 17 amino acids long. As DNA, the CDR3 is TGCGCCAGCAGCCCTCCGGGGGCTAGCGGGGGGTACAATGAGCAGTACTTC. This encodes CASSPPGASGGYNEQYF.

The V call is TRBV6-1, the J call TRBJ1-2; D is unresolved. Between the trimmed V and J ends, which lost 6 bases and 7 bases, there was a span of 15 bases. The CDR3 runs 13 residues. CDR1 MNHNS and CDR2 SASEGT come from the germline V gene. CDR3 loop: CASSRGGLGGYTF. The CDR3 DNA follows: TGTGCCAGCAGCCGGGGAGGCCTTGGTGGCTACACCTTC.

This clonotype was picked up a small number of times. The gene calls are TRBV21-1 and TRBJ1-1; the DNA was not compared with TRBD1, the D call given in the table. TRBV21-1 is described as a pseudogene. The CDR3 length is 16 residues. CDR3 nucleotides: TGTGCCAGCAGCACGGACAGGGGGGACGGGAACACTGAAGCTTTCTTT. Residues: CASSTDRGDGNTEAFF.

The chain combines TRBV24-1 with TRBJ2-2; 11 bases agree with TRBD2. Unmatched junction bases numbered 6, after V lost 4 bases and J lost 6 bases. CDR3 length: 16 amino acids. Germline V CDR1 and CDR2: KGHDR, SFDVKD. The CDR3 coding sequence is TGTGCCACCAGTGACTCCGGGACTAGCGGCGCCGGGGAGCTGTTTTTT. Translation: CATSDSGTSGAGELFF.

This chain joins TRBV15 and TRBJ2-5; 7 bases line up with TRBD1. CDR1 and CDR2 (germline): LNHNV, YYDKDF (reference sequence). The V and J ends lost 9 bases and 4 bases, in that order; junction bases with no gene match: 14. This CDR3 comprises 15 residues. CDR3 loop: CATKTGIVSGETQYF. In DNA form, the CDR3 reads TGTGCCACGAAGACAGGGATAGTTTCAGGAGAGACCCAGTACTTC. Full variable domain (rest looked up from reference TRBV15 and TRBJ2-5): DAMVIQNPRYQVTQFGKPVTLSCSQTLNHNVMYWYQQKSSQAPKLLFHYYDKDFNNEADTPDNFQSRRPNTSFCFLDIRSPGLGDTAMYLCATKTGIVSGETQYFGPGTRLLVL.

The V and J genes are TRBV7-9 and TRBJ1-2; 7 bases align to TRBD1. Per the germline V gene, CDR1 is SEHNR and CDR2 is FQNEAQ (reference sequence). J lost 10 bases, V lost 5 bases, and 10 bases had no gene match. The CDR3 is 13 amino acids. CDR3 sequence (DNA): TGTGCCAGCAGCCGGGACAGTTCAAGGACCTACACCTTC. It translates to CASSRDSSRTYTF. The variable domain in full, with the rest retrieved from reference TRBV7-9 and TRBJ1-2, is DTGVSQNPRHKITKRGQNVTFRCDPISEHNRLYWYRQTLGQGPEFLTYFQNEAQLEKSRLLSDRFSAERPKGSFSTLEIQRTEQGDSAMYLCASSRDSSRTYTFGSGTRLTVV.

The chain recombines TRBV27 with TRBJ2-2; 7 nucleotides agree with TRBD1. Trimming took 3 bases from V and 3 from J; bases not matched to a gene: 13. The CDR3 is 18 residues long. CDR1 and CDR2 from the germline V gene are MNHEY and SMNVEV (reference sequence). The CDR3 nucleotides read TGTGCCAGCAGTTTCCGCGCTCCAACAGGGGCGGACACCGGGGAGCTGTTTTTT. Protein sequence: CASSFRAPTGADTGELFF.

The chain carries TRBV6-5 and TRBJ2-5; D might be TRBD1 (5 bases). Germline CDR1 MNHEY, CDR2 SVGAGI. The length of the CDR3 is 14 residues. V shed 1 base and J shed 4 bases, with 10 bases lying between them. The chain's CDR3 is CASSYLRGTETQYF. For the CDR3, the DNA is TGTGCCAGCAGTTACTTAAGGGGTACAGAGACCCAGTACTTC.

The chain combines TRBV6-5 with TRBJ2-3; a possible D gene is TRBD2 (5 bases). CDR3 length: 14 amino acids. The germline V gene encodes CDR1 MNHEY and CDR2 SVGAGI. Trimming cost V 2 bases and J 4 bases, with 10 bases left between them. The DNA of the CDR3 is TGTGCCAGCAGTTACGCATCCGGGGCAGATACGCAGTATTTT. Its translation is CASSYASGADTQYF.

J is TRBJ2-1 and V is TRBV11-1; 8 positions match TRBD2. The germline CDR1 and CDR2 sequences are SGHAT and FQDESV (reference sequence). The CDR3 sequence is 15 residues long. The junction had 7 bases not matched to a gene; V was cut back by 4 bases and J by 5 bases. In DNA, the CDR3 is TGTGCCAGCAGCTCTAGGGGACTAGGGCACAATGAGCAGTTCTTC. As protein: CASSSRGLGHNEQFF.

V gene TRBV28 combines with J gene TRBJ2-5; the match to TRBD2 covers 9 bases. Germline V gene data show CDR1 as MDHEN and CDR2 as SYDVKM. The ends lost 5 bases at V and 6 bases at J; junction bases unmatched: 13. The CDR3 runs 16 residues. The CDR3 region has the DNA TGTGCCAGCAGTCCCCGCCATCTAGCGGGGCTAAAGACCCAGTACTTC. This encodes CASSPRHLAGLKTQYF.

As to this clonotype: The junction shows a germline mismatch at one end, possibly a read error. The gene calls are TRBV10-3 and TRBJ1-2, with 7 positions matching TRBD1. Germline-derived CDR1 and CDR2 are ENHRY and SYGVKD. This CDR3 contains 14 residues. The CDR3 region is CAVSENRGYYGYTF. The DNA of the CDR3 is TGTGCCGTCAGTGAAAACAGGGGATACTATGGCTACACCTTC.

The table lists this clonotype with a few counts. The chain joins TRBV6-5 to TRBJ2-3; 9 bases agree with TRBD1. There are 18 residues in the CDR3. Germline CDR1 reads MNHEY; CDR2 reads SVGAGI. With V trimmed by 0 bases and J by 10 bases, 17 bases remained unmatched. CDR3 sequence: CASSYSRTGALVRDSQYF. In DNA, the CDR3 is TGTGCCAGCAGTTACTCGAGGACAGGGGCCTTGGTGAGGGATTCGCAGTATTTT.

There are many counts of this clonotype. This rearrangement joins TRBV27 to TRBJ2-1, with 10 positions matching TRBD2. The CDR3 is 15 amino acids. Germline CDR1 and CDR2: MNHEY and SMNVEV (reference sequence). The V segment lost 3 bases and the J segment 4 bases; nucleotides outside the gene matches: 3. Here the CDR3 reads CASSFRLAGYNEQFF. In nucleotides, the CDR3 is TGTGCCAGCAGTTTTAGACTAGCGGGTTACAATGAGCAGTTCTTC.

V gene TRBV3-1 combines with J gene TRBJ2-5; D remains unclear. V shed 0 bases and J shed 2 bases, with 16 bases lying between them. This CDR3 has 17 amino acids. Germline CDR1 reads LGHDT; CDR2 reads YNNKEL (reference sequence). As DNA, the CDR3 is TGTGCCAGCAGCCAAGACCCGACAACAAGCAAACAAGAGACCCAGTACTTC. It specifies CASSQDPTTSKQETQYF.